These 28 T cell receptor beta chains were all obtained from the same sample, sequenced in a study of cytomegalovirus exposure and HLA in healthy donors. With 60 Vbeta and 13 Jbeta primers, the PCR was carried out. Clones were sequenced by immunoSEQ multiplex PCR, and TCRdb holds only the in-frame ones, with some missing. The sample carries 100,000 to 150,000 clones, around 78% recorded once. The sequencing sample was made of PBMCs. All receptors come from a woman in her thirties or forties in good health and CMV-seronegative.

The V call is TRBV10-2, the J call TRBJ2-4; D is perhaps TRBD1 (6 bases). Trimming removed 8 bases at V and 12 bases at J, with 20 bases between. The CDR3 sequence is 13 residues long. The V gene's germline CDR1 is WSHSY and CDR2 SAAADI. The DNA of the CDR3 is TGCGCCAGCCACCTGGGACCCTCGGACAGTCAGTACTTC. Amino acids: CASHLGPSDSQYF.

This clone was observed a handful of times. The rearrangement uses TRBV18 and TRBJ2-3, with D possibly TRBD1 on 6 matching bases. CDR3 length: 14 residues. Germline-derived CDR1 and CDR2 are KGHSH and LQKENI. With 8 bases removed from V and 1 base from J, the gap between germline ends came to 13 bases. The CDR3 sequence is CASIRGIGTDTQYF. The CDR3 bases are TGTGCCAGCATAAGGGGGATTGGCACAGATACGCAGTATTTT.

J is TRBJ2-1 and V is TRBV19; D uncertain. Germline V lookup: CDR1 LNHDA, CDR2 SQIVND (reference sequence). V lost 2 bases, J lost 1 base, and 3 bases lay in between. This CDR3 has 13 amino acids. CDR3 in amino acids: CASSIQSYNEQFF. The CDR3, as DNA: TGTGCCAGTAGTATACAATCCTACAATGAGCAGTTCTTC.

The CDR3 loop is CASIWPVGAYGYTF. CDR3 bases: TGCGCCAGCATATGGCCAGTAGGGGCTTATGGCTACACCTTC. The chain is built from TRBV10-1 and TRBJ1-2; tentatively, D is TRBD1 (5 bases). The V gene's germline CDR1 is WNHNN and CDR2 SYGVQD (reference sequence). V was cut by 7 bases and J by 5 bases, with 17 bases left in between. This CDR3 is 14 amino acids long.

V usage is TRBV4-1 and J usage is TRBJ1-4, with TRBD1 matching over 7 bases. With V trimmed by 1 base and J by 3 bases, 2 bases remained unmatched. The CDR3 totals 15 residues. Germline-derived CDR1 and CDR2 are MGHRA and YSYEKL. DNA for the CDR3: TGCGCCAGCAGCCAAGGACAGGGCTCTAATGAAAAACTGTTTTTT. This codes for CASSQGQGSNEKLFF.

The CDR3 DNA reads TGTGCCAGCAGCTTCGGTGTGGCGCCCAGAGGAGTGTTTTTT. Residues: CASSFGVAPRGVFF. The chain uses TRBV7-2 and TRBJ1-4; D is unclear. Germline V gene data show CDR1 as SGHTA and CDR2 as FQGNSA. Trimming took off 3 bases at V and 15 bases at J, with 20 bases between the two ends. The CDR3 contains 14 residues.

J is TRBJ2-3 and V is TRBV2; perhaps TRBD2 as D (7 bases). V lost 4 bases and J 0 bases, leaving 11 bases between the germline ends. This CDR3 is 15 amino acids long. The germline gives CDR1 SNHLY, CDR2 FYNNEI. The CDR3, as DNA: TGTGCCAGCAGTGCTCGGGGGGCCAGCACAGATACGCAGTATTTT. Its protein is CASSARGASTDTQYF.

The genes are TRBV9 and TRBJ2-5; possibly TRBD1 for D (5 bases). This CDR3 region has 10 residues. The V gene's germline CDR1 is SGDLS and CDR2 YYNGEE. Deletions cut 4 bases from V and 9 bases from J, with 7 bases between. CDR3 sequence (DNA): TGTGCCAGCAGCTTGGGGCCCCAGTACTTC. It translates to CASSLGPQYF.

For this clone: An end of the junction does not agree with germline; a read error may underlie this. V usage is TRBV7-9 and J usage is TRBJ1-1; 7 positions match TRBD1. This CDR3 has 16 residues. From germline, CDR1 is SEHNR and CDR2 FQNEAQ (reference sequence). The CDR3 DNA follows: TGTTCCAGCAGCTTAGCCCGGGGACAGAAGGGCACTGAAGCTTTCTTT. This translates into CSSSLARGQKGTEAFF.

V is TRBV6-1 and J is TRBJ2-7, with 8 bases identical to TRBD1. There are 15 residues in the CDR3. Looked up from germline, CDR1 is MNHNS and CDR2 is SASEGT. V shed 4 bases and J 3 bases; nucleotides not matched to a gene: 8. The CDR3 nucleotides read TGTGCCAGCAGTGTTCTGACAGGGGCTCTCTACGAGCAGTACTTC. Translated, it gives CASSVLTGALYEQYF.

V and J are TRBV2 and TRBJ2-3, with a weak D call TRBD1 (5 bases). Germline values: CDR1 SNHLY, CDR2 FYNNEI. This CDR3 region has 15 residues. V lost 4 bases and J lost 6, with 17 bases in between. CDR3 coding DNA: TGTGCCAGCAGTGCCAGGAAGGGGTTAATGGATACGCAGTATTTT. Its translation is CASSARKGLMDTQYF.

The chain uses TRBV5-6 and TRBJ2-7, with D tentatively TRBD1 (6 bases). Germline V gives CDR1 SGHDT, CDR2 YYEEEE. V gave up 4 bases and J gave up 9 bases, with 14 bases separating them. The CDR3 is 12 amino acids. As DNA, the CDR3 is TGTGCCAGCAGCCAGGGACAAGCGTGGCAGTACTTC. This codes for CASSQGQAWQYF.

This rearrangement joins TRBV6-5 to TRBJ2-1; TRBD2 matches 9 bases. Germline values: CDR1 MNHEY, CDR2 SVGAGI. Trimming took 8 bases from V and 5 from J; bases not matched to a gene: 7. The CDR3 spans 14 residues. CDR3 sequence (DNA): TGTGCCAGCGCCGGGACTAGCAAAAACAATGAGCAGTTCTTC. Protein sequence: CASAGTSKNNEQFF.

Here the CDR3 reads CASLTGYTEAFF. CDR3 coding DNA: TGTGCCAGCCTAACGGGGTATACTGAAGCTTTCTTT. The rearrangement uses TRBV28 and TRBJ1-1; D ambiguous. Trimming shortened V by 8 bases and J by 5 bases, and 12 bases separated the two germline ends. This CDR3 region has 12 residues. Germline V gives CDR1 MDHEN, CDR2 SYDVKM.

The V gene is TRBV2, the J gene TRBJ1-1; D is perhaps TRBD1 (5 bases). CDR3 length: 15 amino acids. V lost 2 bases, J lost 7 bases, and 17 bases lay in between. Germline V lookup: CDR1 SNHLY, CDR2 FYNNEI. CDR3 sequence (DNA): TGTGCCAGCAGTGAATGGGGCCACATCGGGAGTGAAGCTTTCTTT. Translated: CASSEWGHIGSEAFF. Together with reference TRBV2 and TRBJ1-1, the CDR3 gives the full variable domain: EPEVTQTPSHQVTQMGQEVILRCVPISNHLYFYWYRQILGQKVEFLVSFYNNEISEKSEIFDDQFSVERPDGSNFTLKIRSTKLEDSAMYFCASSEWGHIGSEAFFGQGTRLTVV.

The V gene is TRBV7-2, the J gene TRBJ2-7; 11 bases agree with TRBD2. Germline V gene data show CDR1 as SGHTA and CDR2 as FQGNSA. The CDR3 spans 16 residues. Losses at the gene ends were 5 bases for V and 1 base for J; bases not matched to a gene: 7. The CDR3 here is CASSPTLAGASYEQYF. For the CDR3, the DNA is TGTGCCAGCAGCCCCACACTAGCGGGGGCTTCCTACGAGCAGTACTTC. Filled out from reference TRBV7-2 and TRBJ2-7, the complete variable domain reads GAGVSQSPSNKVTEKGKDVELRCDPISGHTALYWYRQSLGQGLEFLIYFQGNSAPDKSGLPSDRFSAERTGGSVSTLTIQRTQQEDSAVYLCASSPTLAGASYEQYFGPGTRLTVT.

This clone is a singleton in its sample. The chain uses TRBV7-2 and TRBJ2-7; 7 nucleotides line up with TRBD2. Germline V lookup: CDR1 SGHTA, CDR2 FQGNSA. This CDR3 region has 16 residues. V shed 4 bases and J 2 bases; nucleotides not matched to a gene: 11. The CDR3 loop is CASSYIPGRGAYEQYF. DNA of the CDR3: TGTGCCAGCAGCTATATTCCCGGACGGGGGGCCTACGAGCAGTACTTC.

The rearrangement links TRBV5-1 to TRBJ2-5; a possible D gene is TRBD1 (5 bases). The CDR3 runs 14 residues. Germline V gene data show CDR1 as SGHRS and CDR2 as YFSETQ. V lost 1 base and J 4 bases, leaving 11 bases between the germline ends. The CDR3 nucleotides are TGCGCCAGCAGCTTGAGGGCAGGGCTAGAGACCCAGTACTTC. It yields the protein CASSLRAGLETQYF.

By share of the sample, this clone is medium-sized. J is TRBJ2-2 and V is TRBV4-1; TRBD1 aligns across 7 bases. J gave up 5 bases and V 1 base, and 4 bases lay outside the gene matches. The CDR3 loop spans 15 amino acids. The germline V gene encodes CDR1 MGHRA and CDR2 YSYEKL. In DNA, the CDR3 is TGCGCCAGCAGCCAAGGTTACAGGGGAACCGGGGAGCTGTTTTTT. Encoded protein: CASSQGYRGTGELFF.

The rearrangement links TRBV28 to TRBJ1-2; TRBD1 matches at 7 bases. There are 16 residues in the CDR3. Looked up from germline, CDR1 is MDHEN and CDR2 is SYDVKM. Trimming at V came to 6 bases and at J to 3 bases, leaving 13 bases not matched to a gene. CDR3 coding DNA: TGTGCCAGCAGACACAAACCACAGGGGTTGGACTATGGCTACACCTTC. Its translation: CASRHKPQGLDYGYTF.

The chain has TRBV15 and TRBJ2-3, with TRBD2 matching over 7 bases. V shed 3 bases and J 4 bases; nucleotides not matched to a gene: 10. The germline gives CDR1 LNHNV, CDR2 YYDKDF (reference sequence). This CDR3 is built from 16 residues. CDR3 amino acids: CATSRDGGVLADTQYF. CDR3 coding DNA: TGTGCCACCAGCAGGGATGGGGGGGTATTGGCAGATACGCAGTATTTT.

CDR3 in amino acids: CASSFAQPLLLPWNIQYF. The CDR3 DNA reads as TGTGCCAGCAGCTTTGCGCAACCTCTGCTACTGCCTTGGAACATTCAGTACTTC. This rearrangement joins TRBV12-1 to TRBJ2-4; the D call of TRBD2 is as the table states it, not checked on the DNA. TRBV12-1 is deemed a pseudogene. This CDR3 has 18 amino acids.

The J gene is TRBJ2-1, the V gene TRBV15; 7 bases agree with TRBD2. The V segment lost 0 bases and the J segment 9 bases; nucleotides outside the gene matches: 11. CDR1 and CDR2 (germline): LNHNV, YYDKDF (reference sequence). CDR3 length equals 16 residues. CDR3 bases: TGTGCCACCAGCAGAGACGGGCTAGCGGTAAAGGGTGAGCAGTTCTTC. Protein product: CATSRDGLAVKGEQFF. Together with reference TRBV15 and TRBJ2-1, the CDR3 gives the full variable domain: DAMVIQNPRYQVTQFGKPVTLSCSQTLNHNVMYWYQQKSSQAPKLLFHYYDKDFNNEADTPDNFQSRRPNTSFCFLDIRSPGLGDTAMYLCATSRDGLAVKGEQFFGPGTRLTVL.

This chain uses TRBV28 with TRBJ1-4; the D is unclear. Germline lookup yields CDR1 MDHEN and CDR2 SYDVKM. The V gene lost 3 bases and the J gene lost 0 bases, with 8 bases spanning the gap. The CDR3 has 15 residues. Here the CDR3 reads CASSLPGSTNEKLFF. CDR3 in DNA: TGTGCCAGCAGTTTGCCCGGTTCAACTAATGAAAAACTGTTTTTT.

This clone was detected only a few times. The chain employs TRBV28 and TRBJ1-2; D call uncertain. There are 14 residues in the CDR3. The V end was cut by 2 bases, the J end by 2 bases, with 9 bases between. CDR1 is MDHEN, CDR2 SYDVKM, per germline. The CDR3 region is CASSLNRANYGYTF. The DNA of the CDR3 is TGTGCCAGCAGTTTAAATAGAGCGAACTATGGCTACACCTTC.

The V and J genes are TRBV4-1 and TRBJ1-4; 7 bases map to TRBD1. CDR1 is MGHRA and CDR2 is YSYEKL in the germline V gene. Losses at the gene ends were 0 bases for V and 7 bases for J; bases not matched to a gene: 8. This CDR3 region has 16 residues. CDR3 region: CASSQDPTGKIEKLFF. The CDR3 nucleotides read TGCGCCAGCAGCCAAGACCCGACAGGGAAGATTGAAAAACTGTTTTTT.

The J gene is TRBJ2-6, the V gene TRBV13; D is unresolved. V was trimmed by 1 base and J by 0 bases, leaving 4 bases between them. Germline CDR1 PRHDT, CDR2 FYEKMQ (reference sequence). The CDR3 totals 15 residues. Here the CDR3 reads CASSLAVSGANVLTF. The CDR3, as DNA: TGTGCCAGCAGCTTAGCGGTCTCTGGGGCCAACGTCCTGACTTTC.

The CDR3 nucleotides read TGTGCCAGCAGCTTGTGGGGGCACGAGCAGTACTTC. This codes for CASSLWGHEQYF. J is TRBJ2-7 and V is TRBV7-2; D may be TRBD1 (6 bases). V dropped 3 bases and J dropped 5 bases, with 8 bases sitting between them. The CDR3 loop spans 12 amino acids. Per the germline V gene, CDR1 is SGHTA and CDR2 is FQGNSA. The full variable domain, with the rest looked up from reference TRBV7-2 and TRBJ2-7, is GAGVSQSPSNKVTEKGKDVELRCDPISGHTALYWYRQSLGQGLEFLIYFQGNSAPDKSGLPSDRFSAERTGGSVSTLTIQRTQQEDSAVYLCASSLWGHEQYFGPGTRLTVT.